The 20 T cell receptor beta chains given below trace back to one sample, sequenced in a study of T cell responses to AZD1222 COVID-19 vaccine. Some clones are missing from TCRdb's copy, which holds only in-frame ones; the method was immunoSEQ multiplex PCR. The data contain roughly 79,000 clones, just over 90% of them singletons. Specimen: peripheral blood, collected on day 0 of MenACWY control vaccination. These receptors all stem from an adult in good health.

This clone was seen only once. In DNA, the CDR3 is TGTGCCAGTAAACCGGGACTAGGGGATTACAATGAGCAGTTCTTC. It translates to CASKPGLGDYNEQFF. The chain joins TRBV19 to TRBJ2-1; 8 bases are shared with TRBD2. This CDR3 region has 15 residues. The J segment lost 4 bases and the V segment lost 7 bases, leaving 9 bases of the junction unmatched. Per the germline V gene, CDR1 is LNHDA and CDR2 is SQIVND (reference sequence).

The V and J genes are TRBV18 and TRBJ2-2; tentative D call: TRBD2 (5 bases). Germline V gives CDR1 KGHSH, CDR2 LQKENI. CDR3 length equals 15 residues. V shed 2 bases and J shed 0 bases, with 7 bases lying between them. The chain's CDR3 is CASSPGGSNTGELFF. In DNA, the CDR3 is TGTGCCAGCTCACCAGGCGGGTCGAACACCGGGGAGCTGTTTTTT.

The sample holds one count of this clone. This chain connects TRBV7-9 to TRBJ2-2; D gene ambiguous. The CDR3 contains 14 residues. V lost 0 bases and J 4 bases, leaving 6 bases between the germline ends. Germline CDR1 is SEHNR and CDR2 is FQNEAQ (reference sequence). The DNA for the CDR3 is TGTGCCAGCAGCTTAGCCCTTAGCACCGGGGAGCTGTTTTTT. Encoded protein: CASSLALSTGELFF.

V and J are TRBV6-2 or TRBV6-3 and TRBJ1-2; D is ambiguous. Germline loops: CDR1 MNHEY, CDR2 SVGEGT. CDR3 length equals 13 residues. V lost 0 bases, J lost 6 bases, and 8 bases lay in between. The CDR3 loop reads CASSYSGLHGYTF. In DNA form, the CDR3 reads TGTGCCAGCAGTTACTCTGGGCTCCATGGCTACACCTTC.

The chain employs TRBV19 and TRBJ1-1; no reliable D call. Trimming removed 3 bases at V and 2 bases at J, with 10 bases between. From germline, CDR1 is LNHDA and CDR2 SQIVND (reference sequence). This CDR3 has 14 amino acids. DNA for the CDR3: TGTGCCAGTAGTATTAAGGCAGCAAACACTGAAGCTTTCTTT. Its translation is CASSIKAANTEAFF.

This chain links TRBV6-6 with TRBJ1-2; D remains unclear. The CDR3 contains 13 residues. Germline V gene lookup returns CDR1 MNHNY and CDR2 SVGAGI (reference sequence). With 8 bases removed from V and 2 bases from J, the gap between germline ends came to 12 bases. The CDR3 here is CASEVGRNYGYTF. CDR3 sequence (DNA): TGTGCCAGCGAGGTGGGCAGGAACTATGGCTACACCTTC.

This chain connects TRBV11-2 to TRBJ2-3, with 11 bases matching TRBD2. V was clipped by 5 bases and J by 3 bases; unmatched bases: 7. The germline V gene has CDR1 SGHAT and CDR2 FQNNGV. The CDR3 is 16 amino acids. The CDR3 reads CASSRTGLAETDTQYF. CDR3 in DNA: TGTGCCAGCAGCCGGACGGGACTAGCGGAGACAGATACGCAGTATTTT.

The chain employs TRBV19 and TRBJ1-2; the match to TRBD1 covers 7 bases. Trimming at V came to 6 bases and at J to 0 bases, leaving 7 bases not matched to a gene. Germline-derived CDR1 and CDR2 are LNHDA and SQIVND (reference sequence). This CDR3 comprises 15 residues. The CDR3 DNA reads TGTGCCAGTAGGCCAACAGGGGTGCCTAACTATGGCTACACCTTC. The encoded protein is CASRPTGVPNYGYTF. Drawing the rest from reference TRBV19 and TRBJ1-2, the complete variable domain is DGGITQSPKYLFRKEGQNVTLSCEQNLNHDAMYWYRQDPGQGLRLIYYSQIVNDFQKGDIAEGYSVSREKKESFPLTVTSAQKNPTAFYLCASRPTGVPNYGYTFGSGTRLTVV.

The CDR3 sequence: CASSLRGSYEQYF. The CDR3 DNA follows: TGTGCCAGCAGTTTACGTGGATCCTACGAGCAGTACTTC. The genes are TRBV12-3 or TRBV12-4 and TRBJ2-7; D gene unclear. V shed 2 bases and J shed 1 base, with 6 bases lying between them. The CDR3 extends over 13 amino acids.

This rearrangement joins TRBV7-2 to TRBJ2-7; 9 nucleotides match TRBD1. V shed 5 bases and J 7 bases; nucleotides not matched to a gene: 6. From germline, CDR1 is SGHTA and CDR2 FQGNSA. This CDR3 spans 13 amino acids. CDR3 sequence (DNA): TGTGCCAGCAGCCCCGGACAGGGGCAGGAGCAGTACTTC. Its translation: CASSPGQGQEQYF. Looking up the rest from reference TRBV7-2 and TRBJ2-7 gives the full variable domain: GAGVSQSPSNKVTEKGKDVELRCDPISGHTALYWYRQSLGQGLEFLIYFQGNSAPDKSGLPSDRFSAERTGGSVSTLTIQRTQQEDSAVYLCASSPGQGQEQYFGPGTRLTVT.

V and J are TRBV27 and TRBJ2-3; D possibly corresponds to TRBD2 (6 bases). CDR1 is MNHEY, CDR2 SMNVEV, per germline (reference sequence). V dropped 2 bases and J dropped 8 bases, with 11 bases sitting between them. The CDR3 consists of 13 residues. Here the CDR3 DNA reads TGTGCCAGCAGTTTAATGGGGACTGGTACGCAGTATTTT. Its protein is CASSLMGTGTQYF.

The V gene is TRBV6-2 or TRBV6-3, the J gene TRBJ1-5; 7 bases fit TRBD1. The J segment lost 4 bases and the V segment lost 2 bases, leaving 8 bases of the junction unmatched. Germline V gene lookup returns CDR1 MNHEY and CDR2 SVGEGT. The CDR3 is made up of 16 amino acids. CDR3 in amino acids: CASSYVRGGYNQPQHF. For the CDR3, the DNA is TGTGCCAGCAGTTACGTGAGAGGGGGCTATAATCAGCCCCAGCATTTT.

This chain connects TRBV9 to TRBJ2-1, with 10 nucleotides matching TRBD2. Germline CDR1 reads SGDLS; CDR2 reads YYNGEE. This CDR3 is 16 amino acids long. J lost 4 bases, V lost 4 bases, and 8 bases had no gene match. CDR3 loop: CASSPESGGAYNEQFF. The CDR3 DNA reads as TGTGCCAGCAGCCCGGAAAGCGGGGGGGCTTACAATGAGCAGTTCTTC.

This clone was counted a few times. In the same sample, other DNA sequences code for this CDR3. The gene calls are TRBV4-3 and TRBJ1-1, with D perhaps matching TRBD1 (5 bases). CDR3 length: 15 amino acids. V was trimmed by 0 bases and J by 2 bases, leaving 10 bases between them. CDR1 and CDR2 from the germline V gene are LGHNA and YSLEER. CDR3 residues: CASSQDSGGNTEAFF. The CDR3 DNA reads as TGCGCCAGCAGCCAAGATTCGGGGGGAAACACTGAAGCTTTCTTT.

This chain uses TRBV9 with TRBJ2-7; D is perhaps TRBD2 (5 bases). Germline V gene sequence: CDR1 SGDLS, CDR2 YYNGEE. Trimming took off 0 bases at V and 2 bases at J, with 15 bases between the two ends. This CDR3 spans 16 amino acids. The CDR3 is CASSVGASQITYEQYF. The CDR3 nucleotides are TGTGCCAGCAGCGTAGGGGCTAGCCAAATAACCTACGAGCAGTACTTC.

The V gene is TRBV18, the J gene TRBJ1-2; 8 nucleotides match TRBD1. The germline gives CDR1 KGHSH, CDR2 LQKENI. V was clipped by 5 bases and J by 6 bases; unmatched bases: 8. This CDR3 has 14 residues. This chain's CDR3 is CASSSSQGADGYTF. CDR3 bases: TGTGCCAGCTCATCATCTCAGGGGGCAGATGGCTACACCTTC.

CDR3 in DNA: TGCGCCAGCAGCGGTCGACTAGCGGGACAAGAGACCCAGTACTTC. It codes for CASSGRLAGQETQYF. The chain uses TRBV5-1 and TRBJ2-5, with TRBD2 matching over 11 bases. This CDR3 spans 15 amino acids. V was pared by 4 bases and J by 2 bases, with 4 bases of the junction left unmatched. Germline V gene sequence: CDR1 SGHRS, CDR2 YFSETQ.

The V and J genes are TRBV28 and TRBJ2-2; 7 nucleotides match TRBD1. The germline V gene encodes CDR1 MDHEN and CDR2 SYDVKM. The CDR3 consists of 15 residues. J lost 11 bases, V lost 9 bases, and 18 bases had no gene match. In DNA, the CDR3 is TGTGCCAGTGGGACAGTTAGGACCGGTGGTGGTGAGCTGTTTTTT. Amino acid sequence: CASGTVRTGGGELFF.

In DNA, the CDR3 is TGTGCCAGCAGCTTGGCGGGCAGTCTAGCAGATACGCAGTATTTT. Protein: CASSLAGSLADTQYF. The V gene is TRBV5-4, the J gene TRBJ2-3; no clear D. The CDR3 is made up of 15 amino acids. V lost 0 bases to trimming and J lost 4 bases, with 12 bases between them. Germline loops: CDR1 SGHNT, CDR2 YYREEE (reference sequence).

The chain carries TRBV6-2 or TRBV6-3 and TRBJ1-5; D gene unclear. CDR1 and CDR2 from the germline V gene are MNHEY and SVGEGT. V was clipped by 6 bases and J by 9 bases, with 9 bases between them. CDR3 length: 11 residues. CDR3 region: CASSRPGPQHF. The CDR3 bases are TGTGCCAGCAGCCGTCCGGGGCCCCAGCATTTT.